This entry features one T cell receptor (beta chain) sequence. This sample is drawn from a study of blood T cell repertoires in COVID-19. Germline V gene sequence: CDR1 MNHNY, CDR2 SVGAGI (reference sequence). The V and J ends lost 3 bases and 3 bases respectively, with 4 bases between them. This CDR3 spans 12 amino acids. The data were produced by immunoSEQ multiplex PCR, yet TCRdb's version contains in-frame clones alone and is incomplete. The repertoire includes around 180,000 clones, around 85% of them detected once, and 15% to 20% sits in the top ten. The origin of this receptor is a person in their 70s with COVID-19, enrolled during active disease. Material: peripheral blood. This chain links TRBV6-6 with TRBJ2-3; D ambiguous. This CDR3 is CASSYTTDTQYF. The CDR3 DNA reads as TGTGCCAGCAGTTATACTACAGATACGCAGTATTTT.